The 25 T cell receptor beta chains listed next were all sequenced from one sample in a study of metastatic and nonmetastatic thyroid tumors. Using MiXCR, TCRdb reanalyzed the PCR reads. Among about 35,000 clones listed, approximately 30% were seen once. Not a single patient had been given any form of treatment at any point before undergoing thyroid surgery. The specimen sequenced was blood. These receptors came from a female donor with papillary thyroid cancer or a benign thyroid nodule (not recorded which). Some clones in this sample may be carry-over from other donors' samples.

The chain recombines TRBV7-8 with TRBJ1-3, with D unresolved. This CDR3 spans 13 amino acids. CDR1 and CDR2 from the germline V gene are SGHVS and FQNEAQ. Trimming took 5 bases from V and 6 from J, leaving 11 bases between them. The CDR3 region has the DNA TGTGCCAGCAGCCACGGCTATGAAAACACCATATATTTT. The encoded protein is CASSHGYENTIYF.

There are many counts of this clone. The V gene is TRBV7-6, the J gene TRBJ1-1, with D perhaps TRBD1 (5 bases). The V and J ends lost 5 bases and 3 bases respectively, with 22 bases between them. Germline-derived CDR1 and CDR2 are SGHVS and FNYEAQ. The CDR3 is 17 amino acids. Here the CDR3 reads CASSLSSQGRWDTEAFF. CDR3 DNA: TGTGCCAGCAGCCTGTCCAGTCAGGGTCGGTGGGACACTGAAGCTTTCTTT.

The chain combines TRBV4-1 with TRBJ2-3, with D perhaps TRBD2 (6 bases). The CDR3 extends over 15 amino acids. V was cut by 0 bases and J by 10 bases, with 17 bases left in between. The germline V gene has CDR1 MGHRA and CDR2 YSYEKL. DNA of the CDR3: TGCGCCAGCAGCCAAGAGCGGGGAGTTTCAGTTCCGCAGTATTTT. Residues: CASSQERGVSVPQYF.

This clone turned up a few times. This chain uses TRBV7-9 with TRBJ2-7, with D possibly matching TRBD1 (6 bases). With 5 bases removed from V and 8 bases from J, the gap between germline ends came to 7 bases. The CDR3 extends over 10 amino acids. Germline V lookup: CDR1 SEHNR, CDR2 FQNEAQ (reference sequence). The CDR3 here is CASSGQQQYF. The CDR3 coding sequence is TGTGCCAGCAGCGGACAGCAGCAGTACTTC.

This clone was seen many times. The chain has TRBV7-9 and TRBJ1-4; no firm D call. Germline CDR1 and CDR2: SEHNR and FQNEAQ (reference sequence). V lost 4 bases to trimming and J lost 14 bases, with 17 bases between them. The CDR3 loop spans 13 amino acids. The CDR3: CASSSMASLGLFF. CDR3 nucleotide sequence: TGTGCCAGCAGCTCTATGGCCTCTCTCGGTCTGTTTTTT.

Regarding this clone: A read error may be the cause here, since a much bigger clone is one base away. V and J are TRBV29-1 and TRBJ2-1, with a tentative D call TRBD2 (6 bases). Germline values: CDR1 SQVTM, CDR2 ANQGSEA. The CDR3 spans 13 residues. The CDR3 protein is CIVVGGSYNEQFF. For the CDR3, the DNA is TGCATCGTTGTCGGGGGTTCCTACAATGAGCAGTTCTTC.

This clone was detected only a few times. The chain couples TRBV19 to TRBJ2-7; D is uncertain. The germline CDR1 and CDR2 sequences are LNHDA and SQIVND (reference sequence). The CDR3 has 15 residues. Trimming pared 3 bases from V and 0 bases from J, leaving 12 bases between. CDR3 nucleotide sequence: TGTGCCAGTAGTATGCTTCTTGACATCTCCTACGAGCAGTACTTC. It specifies CASSMLLDISYEQYF.

This clone came up many times. A read error may produce the germline difference seen at one junction end. This chain connects TRBV5-4 to TRBJ2-7; D possibly matches TRBD1 or TRBD2 (5 bases each). The CDR3 runs 16 residues. Germline values: CDR1 SGHNT, CDR2 YYREEE (reference sequence). CDR3 sequence: CAGSSPVGTSSYEQYF. In DNA, the CDR3 is TGTGCCGGCAGCTCTCCAGTCGGGACCTCCTCCTACGAGCAGTACTTC.

The chain carries TRBV27 and TRBJ1-1; no clear D gene. This CDR3 region has 14 residues. Trimming stripped 2 bases from V and 0 bases from J, with 7 bases between. Germline CDR1 reads MNHEY; CDR2 reads SMNVEV (reference sequence). The CDR3 region is CASSLRQVNTEAFF. The CDR3 DNA reads as TGTGCCAGCAGTTTAAGGCAGGTGAACACTGAAGCTTTCTTT.

This clone has ten or more counts. One junction end disagrees with the germline gene, perhaps due to a read error. Other DNA sequences in the sample encode the same CDR3. The V and J genes are TRBV6-5 and TRBJ1-6; D is uncertain. Per germline, CDR1 MNHEY and CDR2 SVGAGI. The CDR3 length is 17 residues. The CDR3 region is CASSYSSGGTYNSPLHF. The CDR3 nucleotides are TGTGCCAGCAGCTACTCCTCGGGAGGGACCTATAATTCACCCCTCCACTTT.

This sequence joins TRBV6-1 and TRBJ2-3, with TRBD1 as a possible D gene (5 bases). The CDR3 runs 13 residues. Germline V lookup: CDR1 MNHNS, CDR2 SASEGT. CDR3 protein: CTISQGPPDTQYF. The CDR3 bases are TGTACCATCAGTCAGGGTCCCCCAGATACGCAGTATTTT.

This clone qualifies as medium-sized. This chain connects TRBV11-1 to TRBJ2-7; TRBD2 might be the D (6 bases). V dropped 5 bases and J dropped 1 base, with 12 bases sitting between them. Germline values: CDR1 SGHAT, CDR2 FQDESV (reference sequence). This CDR3 has 14 residues. CDR3 DNA sequence: TGTGCCAGCAGCAAGGGGACTTTTTCCTACGAGCAGTACTTC. It encodes CASSKGTFSYEQYF.

J is TRBJ2-7 and V is TRBV5-1; 9 nucleotides agree with TRBD1. J was trimmed by 2 bases and V by 4 bases; bases with no gene match: 4. This CDR3 comprises 14 residues. CDR1 and CDR2 from the germline V gene are SGHRS and YFSETQ. CDR3: CASSRDRATYEQYF. The DNA of the CDR3 is TGCGCCAGCAGCCGGGACAGGGCGACCTACGAGCAGTACTTC.

This clone was counted at least ten times. The chain links TRBV11-3 to TRBJ2-3; D possibly matches TRBD1 or TRBD2 (6 bases each). Germline values: CDR1 SGHNT, CDR2 YENEEA. Trimming pared 8 bases from V and 1 base from J, leaving 16 bases between. The CDR3 sequence is 15 residues long. The CDR3 coding sequence is TGTGCCAGCTCAGGGGAACTAGCCGGCACAGATACGCAGTATTTT. Protein product: CASSGELAGTDTQYF.

This clone was detected many times. The CDR3 DNA reads TGTGCCAGCATCCGTCGAGGGGTTTACACTGAAGCTTTCTTT. Translation gives CASIRRGVYTEAFF. The chain uses TRBV12-3 or TRBV12-4 and TRBJ1-1, with D tentatively TRBD1 (5 bases). The length of the CDR3 is 14 residues. The V and J ends lost 7 bases and 3 bases respectively, with 15 bases between them.

This clone was found once. This chain joins TRBV3-1 and TRBJ1-2; D not resolved. The CDR3 consists of 12 residues. Per the germline V gene, CDR1 is LGHDT and CDR2 is YNNKEL (reference sequence). V was pared by 6 bases and J by 7 bases, with 12 bases between. CDR3 protein: CASSLRDSGYTF. Written as DNA, the CDR3 is TGTGCCAGCAGTCTACGAGACTCTGGCTACACCTTC.

By sample fraction, this clone is medium-sized. The V and J genes are TRBV6-1 and TRBJ1-2; 7 nucleotides match TRBD1. CDR1 MNHNS and CDR2 SASEGT come from the germline V gene. The V and J ends lost 6 bases and 0 bases, in that order; junction bases with no gene match: 4. The CDR3 extends over 14 amino acids. The CDR3 protein is CASSRDRANYGYTF. The CDR3 bases are TGTGCCAGCAGCCGGGACAGAGCTAACTATGGCTACACCTTC.

This clone showed up just once. The rearrangement uses TRBV5-1 and TRBJ2-3; 7 bases line up with TRBD1. The CDR3 totals 14 residues. After removal of 6 bases from V and 1 base from J, the junction contained 5 bases not matched to a gene. The germline V gene has CDR1 SGHRS and CDR2 YFSETQ. The CDR3: CASTRGQGTDTQYF. The CDR3 nucleotides are TGCGCCAGCACTCGCGGACAGGGCACAGATACGCAGTATTTT.

Note on this clone: Sequence at one end of the junction differs from germline and may be a read error. The chain employs TRBV27 and TRBJ2-1, with D tentatively TRBD2 (5 bases). Germline V lookup: CDR1 MNHEY, CDR2 SMNVEV (reference sequence). The CDR3 loop spans 12 amino acids. DNA for the CDR3: TGTGCCAGCGGGATCGAGTACAATGAGCGGTGCTTC. Its protein product is CASGIEYNERCF.

In its sample, this clone was seen many times. CDR3 residues: CASSRGQLYGYTF. In nucleotides, the CDR3 is TGTGCCAGCAGCCGAGGACAACTCTATGGCTACACCTTC. This chain uses TRBV14 with TRBJ1-2, with D maybe TRBD1 (5 bases). The germline CDR1 and CDR2 sequences are SGHDN and FVKESK. CDR3 length equals 13 residues. V lost 4 bases, J lost 4 bases, and 10 bases lay in between.

The chain carries TRBV25-1 and TRBJ2-1; 8 bases are a match to TRBD2. The V segment lost 5 bases and the J segment 6 bases; nucleotides outside the gene matches: 6. CDR3 size: 14 residues. The germline V gene has CDR1 MGHDK and CDR2 SYGVNS. The CDR3 DNA sequence: TGTGCCAGCAGTATAGCGGGATGGGGCAATGAGCAGTTCTTC. This translates into CASSIAGWGNEQFF.

This clone was picked up a small number of times. J is TRBJ1-5 and V is TRBV20-1; D is unclear. Trimming stripped 0 bases from V and 5 bases from J, with 8 bases between. Per the germline V gene, CDR1 is DFQATT and CDR2 is SNEGSKA (reference sequence). The CDR3 loop spans 13 amino acids. Here the CDR3 reads CSAREAPDQPQHF. The CDR3 coding sequence is TGCAGTGCTAGAGAAGCACCGGATCAGCCCCAGCATTTT.

This clone was detected many times. The chain carries TRBV4-1 and TRBJ2-7; 10 bases map to TRBD1. V shed 3 bases and J 4 bases; nucleotides not matched to a gene: 6. Germline lookup yields CDR1 MGHRA and CDR2 YSYEKL. CDR3 size: 15 residues. CDR3: CASSHPTGGRYEQYF. Written as DNA, the CDR3 is TGCGCCAGCAGCCACCCGACAGGGGGCAGGTACGAGCAGTACTTC.

V usage is TRBV19 and J usage is TRBJ1-1; perhaps TRBD1 as D (6 bases). Germline CDR1 LNHDA, CDR2 SQIVND (reference sequence). The CDR3 is 16 residues long. Trimming cost V 1 base and J 0 bases, with 12 bases left between them. In DNA, the CDR3 is TGTGCCAGTAGTATAGGGGGGCAGACTATGAACACTGAAGCTTTCTTT. Translating it yields CASSIGGQTMNTEAFF. Based on the CDR3 plus reference TRBV19 and TRBJ1-1, the full variable domain is DGGITQSPKYLFRKEGQNVTLSCEQNLNHDAMYWYRQDPGQGLRLIYYSQIVNDFQKGDIAEGYSVSREKKESFPLTVTSAQKNPTAFYLCASSIGGQTMNTEAFFGQGTRLTVV.

This chain joins TRBV9 and TRBJ1-6; D unclear. The CDR3 sequence is 15 residues long. Germline loops: CDR1 SGDLS, CDR2 YYNGEE. The ends were cut back, 4 bases at V and 10 bases at J, with 18 bases in the middle. CDR3 loop: CASSPSLVSVSPLHF. The CDR3 bases are TGTGCCAGCAGCCCCTCGTTGGTGTCGGTGTCACCCCTCCACTTT.